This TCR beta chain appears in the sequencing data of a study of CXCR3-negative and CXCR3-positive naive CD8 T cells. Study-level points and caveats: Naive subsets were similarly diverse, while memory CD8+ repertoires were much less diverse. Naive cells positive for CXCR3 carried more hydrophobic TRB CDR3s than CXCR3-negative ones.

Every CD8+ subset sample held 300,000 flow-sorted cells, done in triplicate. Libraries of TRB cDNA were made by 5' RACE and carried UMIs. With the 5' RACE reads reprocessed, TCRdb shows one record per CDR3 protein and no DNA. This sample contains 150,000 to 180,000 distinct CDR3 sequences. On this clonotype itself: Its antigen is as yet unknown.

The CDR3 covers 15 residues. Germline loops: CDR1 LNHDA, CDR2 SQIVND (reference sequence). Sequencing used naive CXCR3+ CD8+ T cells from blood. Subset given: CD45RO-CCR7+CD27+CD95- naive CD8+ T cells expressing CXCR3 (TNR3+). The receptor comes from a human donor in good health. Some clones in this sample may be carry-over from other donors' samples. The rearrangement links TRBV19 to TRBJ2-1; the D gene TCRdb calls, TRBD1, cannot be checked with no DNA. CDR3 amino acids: CASSVSGTAYNEQFF. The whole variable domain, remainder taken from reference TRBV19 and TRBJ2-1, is DGGITQSPKYLFRKEGQNVTLSCEQNLNHDAMYWYRQDPGQGLRLIYYSQIVNDFQKGDIAEGYSVSREKKESFPLTVTSAQKNPTAFYLCASSVSGTAYNEQFFGPGTRLTVL.